This entry is about one T cell receptor beta chain. The antigen is not known. The germline V gene has CDR1 MDHEN and CDR2 SYDVKM. The ends were cut back, 10 bases at V and 2 bases at J, with 12 bases in the middle. The CDR3 sequence is 12 residues long. Produced via immunoSEQ multiplex PCR; TCRdb's table is partial and in-frame only. The sample comprises about 130,000 clones, roughly nine tenths of which are singletons, and more than 3.5% rests with the top ten. This specimen comes from a study of T cell responses to AZD1222 COVID-19 vaccine. At the level of the study: The study pooled second doses at about 4 or about 12 weeks.

Study-wide points: Close to half of all spike-specific TCRs reportedly target regions of the variants that are unmutated. Samples come after the peak T cell response, not at day 14. Seropositivity was recorded at baseline in only 5 or 6 AZD1222 recipients.

The rearrangement links TRBV28 to TRBJ2-7, with D possibly matching TRBD1 (6 bases). The sequence derives from an adult in good health. Sequences were derived from peripheral blood, sampled on day 0 of AZD1222 vaccination. CDR3 in amino acids: CATRQATYEQYF. In nucleotides, the CDR3 is TGTGCCACGAGACAGGCGACCTACGAGCAGTACTTC.